One and the same sample provided the 6 T cell receptor beta chains below, sequenced in a study of T cell responses to AZD1222 COVID-19 vaccine. Measured with immunoSEQ multiplex PCR; TCRdb has only the in-frame clones, and not every one. Here the sample spans some 130,000 clones, 88% being singletons. The sequenced sample was peripheral blood, obtained on day 0 of MenACWY control vaccination. The receptors shown here come from an adult in good health.

A note on this clone: Other nucleotide sequences in the sample specify the same CDR3. The rearrangement uses TRBV18 and TRBJ1-5; 11 nucleotides match TRBD1. With V trimmed by 3 bases and J by 4 bases, 2 bases remained unmatched. The CDR3 has 15 residues. Germline CDR1 KGHSH, CDR2 LQKENI. DNA of the CDR3: TGTGCCAGCTCACCGGGGACAGGGGGGAATCAGCCCCAGCATTTT. Translated: CASSPGTGGNQPQHF. Based on the CDR3 plus reference TRBV18 and TRBJ1-5, the full variable domain is NAGVMQNPRHLVRRRGQEARLRCSPMKGHSHVYWYRQLPEEGLKFMVYLQKENIIDESGMPKERFSAEFPKEGPSILRIQQVVRGDSAAYFCASSPGTGGNQPQHFGDGTRLSIL.

The J gene is TRBJ2-3, the V gene TRBV7-6; 8 bases are a match to TRBD2. The V gene end was trimmed by 0 bases and the J gene end by 4 bases; junction bases not matched to a gene: 3. Germline CDR1 reads SGHVS; CDR2 reads FNYEAQ. The CDR3 spans 15 residues. The CDR3 region is CASSLASGTPDTQYF. The DNA of the CDR3 is TGTGCCAGCAGCTTAGCTAGCGGGACCCCAGATACGCAGTATTTT.

The chain couples TRBV2 to TRBJ2-4; weak D call: TRBD2 (7 bases). The V gene's germline CDR1 is SNHLY and CDR2 FYNNEI. Trimming removed 7 bases at V and 9 bases at J, with 22 bases between. CDR3 size: 15 residues. The CDR3 region is CASTLGGATFPIQYF. In DNA, the CDR3 is TGTGCCAGCACCCTGGGGGGGGCGACCTTTCCCATTCAGTACTTC.

The DNA of the CDR3 is TGTGCCAGCTCACCGACGGTGGGATCCTACAATGAGCAGTTCTTC. This sequence encodes CASSPTVGSYNEQFF. J is TRBJ2-1 and V is TRBV18; D remains unclear. The germline CDR1 and CDR2 sequences are KGHSH and LQKENI. The V end lost 3 bases, the J end lost 1 base, and 10 bases lay between the germline ends. The CDR3 sequence is 15 residues long.

The CDR3 region is CASSHTETVSGNQPQHF. Here the CDR3 DNA reads TGTGCCAGCAGCCACACTGAGACGGTCTCGGGCAATCAGCCCCAGCATTTT. The chain employs TRBV9 and TRBJ1-5; D is ambiguous. The germline CDR1 and CDR2 sequences are SGDLS and YYNGEE. This CDR3 is built from 17 residues. V was shortened by 4 bases and J by 2 bases, with 19 bases between the two germline ends. The variable domain in full, completed from reference TRBV9 and TRBJ1-5, reads DSGVTQTPKHLITATGQRVTLRCSPRSGDLSVYWYQQSLDQGLQFLIQYYNGEERAKGNILERFSAQQFPDLHSELNLSSLELGDSALYFCASSHTETVSGNQPQHFGDGTRLSIL.

The chain combines TRBV27 with TRBJ2-6; D remains unclear. The CDR3 is 17 amino acids. V lost 4 bases and J 2 bases, leaving 15 bases between the germline ends. Germline V gene lookup returns CDR1 MNHEY and CDR2 SMNVEV (reference sequence). In nucleotides, the CDR3 is TGTGCCAGCAGTTCACCAATCCGGACGGCTGGGGCCAACGTCCTGACTTTC. It translates to CASSSPIRTAGANVLTF. The full variable domain, completed using reference TRBV27 and TRBJ2-6, is EAQVTQNPRYLITVTGKKLTVTCSQNMNHEYMSWYRQDPGLGLRQIYYSMNVEVTDKGDVPEGYKVSRKEKRNFPLILESPSPNQTSLYFCASSSPIRTAGANVLTFGAGSRLTVL.